The TCR beta chain under discussion was sequenced for a study of CD4+ T cells in melanoma. Study-wide points: A reported correlation linked neoantigen-specific CD4+ T cells to CD8+, macrophage and B cell function. Reportedly, melanoma neoantigen-specific CD4+ T cells showed varied differentiation states.

A note on this clone: What it binds is not known.

V gave up 5 bases and J gave up 8 bases, with 14 bases separating them. Germline V CDR1 and CDR2: MDHEN, SYDVKM. The CDR3 is 13 amino acids. Sequencing was performed with immunoSEQ multiplex PCR; in TCRdb, only in-frame clones are kept and a portion is missing. There are fewer than 150,000 clones in the sample; 85% to 95% occur only once, and over 1.5% lies in the top ten. The genes are TRBV28 and TRBJ2-3; D may be TRBD1 or TRBD2 (5 bases each). The receptor was derived from a human donor with melanoma. Written as DNA, the CDR3 is TGTGCCAGCAGTGTTCCGGGAAGGGGTACGCAGTATTTT. It specifies CASSVPGRGTQYF.